A few counts support the clone carrying this TCR beta chain. Its target is unknown. The data are from a study of cytomegalovirus exposure and HLA in healthy donors. Study-wide results and limits: A later examination showed that TCR association rates differed by HLA locus, with DRB1 most and HLA-C fewest.

PCR amplification relied on 60 Vbeta primers (plus 13 Jbeta primers). Method: immunoSEQ multiplex PCR; TCRdb's copy keeps in-frame clones and lacks some. The table has approximately 110,000 clones, 12% seen once. V shed 10 bases and J 4 bases; nucleotides not matched to a gene: 7. CDR3 length: 12 residues. Per germline, CDR1 MDHEN and CDR2 SYDVKM. The TCR was taken from a man in his forties in good health and CMV-seropositive. Sequences were obtained from PBMCs. This sequence joins TRBV28 and TRBJ2-7; 7 bases map to TRBD1. The CDR3 loop is CATTQGSYEQYF. The CDR3 bases are TGTGCCACCACACAGGGGTCGTACGAGCAGTACTTC.